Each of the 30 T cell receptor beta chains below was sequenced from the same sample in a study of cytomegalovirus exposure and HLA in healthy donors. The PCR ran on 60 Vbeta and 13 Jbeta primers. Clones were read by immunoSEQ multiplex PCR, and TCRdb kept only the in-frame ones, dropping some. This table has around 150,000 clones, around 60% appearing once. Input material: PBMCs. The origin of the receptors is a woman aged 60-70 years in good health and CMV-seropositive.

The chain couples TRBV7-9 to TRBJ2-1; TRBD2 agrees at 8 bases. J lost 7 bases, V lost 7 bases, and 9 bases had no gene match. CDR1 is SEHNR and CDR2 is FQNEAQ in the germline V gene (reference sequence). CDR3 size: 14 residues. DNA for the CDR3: TGTGCCAGCACCATACCGGGAGGGCCAAATGAGCAGTTCTTC. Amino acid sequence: CASTIPGGPNEQFF. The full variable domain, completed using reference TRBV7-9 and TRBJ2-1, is DTGVSQNPRHKITKRGQNVTFRCDPISEHNRLYWYRQTLGQGPEFLTYFQNEAQLEKSRLLSDRFSAERPKGSFSTLEIQRTEQGDSAMYLCASTIPGGPNEQFFGPGTRLTVL.

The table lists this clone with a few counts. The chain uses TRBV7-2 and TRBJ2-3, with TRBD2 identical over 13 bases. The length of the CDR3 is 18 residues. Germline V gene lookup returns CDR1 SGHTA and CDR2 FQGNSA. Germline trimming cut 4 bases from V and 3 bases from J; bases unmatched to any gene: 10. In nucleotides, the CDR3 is TGTGCCAGCAGCTACGGACTAGCGGGAGTCGGCCGTACAGATACGCAGTATTTT. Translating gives CASSYGLAGVGRTDTQYF.

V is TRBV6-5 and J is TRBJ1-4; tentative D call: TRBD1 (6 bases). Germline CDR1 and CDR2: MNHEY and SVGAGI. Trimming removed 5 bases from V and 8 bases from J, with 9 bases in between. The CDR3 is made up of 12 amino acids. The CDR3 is CASSATGEKLFF. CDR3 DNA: TGTGCCAGCAGTGCTACAGGGGAAAAACTGTTTTTT.

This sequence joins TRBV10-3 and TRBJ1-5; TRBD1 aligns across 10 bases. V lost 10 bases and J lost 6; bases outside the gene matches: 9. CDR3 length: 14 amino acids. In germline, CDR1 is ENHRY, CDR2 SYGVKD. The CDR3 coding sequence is TGTGCCACCCGGGACAGGGGATTGAGTCAGCCCCAGCATTTT. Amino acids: CATRDRGLSQPQHF.

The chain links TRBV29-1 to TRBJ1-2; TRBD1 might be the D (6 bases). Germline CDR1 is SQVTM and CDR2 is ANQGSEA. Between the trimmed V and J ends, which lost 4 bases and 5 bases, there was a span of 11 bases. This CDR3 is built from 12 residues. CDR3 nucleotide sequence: TGCAGCGTTGGAGCAGGGGATTATGGCTACACCTTC. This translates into CSVGAGDYGYTF.

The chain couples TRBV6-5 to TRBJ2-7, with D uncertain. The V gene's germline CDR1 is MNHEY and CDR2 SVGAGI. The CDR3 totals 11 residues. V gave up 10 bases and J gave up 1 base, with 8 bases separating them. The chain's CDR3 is CATSQSYEQYF. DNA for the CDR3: TGTGCCACGTCTCAGTCCTACGAGCAGTACTTC.

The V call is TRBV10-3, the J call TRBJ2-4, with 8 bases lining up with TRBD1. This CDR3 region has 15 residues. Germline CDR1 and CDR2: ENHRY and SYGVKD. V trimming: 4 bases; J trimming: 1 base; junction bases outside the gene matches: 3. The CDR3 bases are TGTGCCATCAGTGCGACAGGGGATGCCAAAAACATTCAGTACTTC. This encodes CAISATGDAKNIQYF.

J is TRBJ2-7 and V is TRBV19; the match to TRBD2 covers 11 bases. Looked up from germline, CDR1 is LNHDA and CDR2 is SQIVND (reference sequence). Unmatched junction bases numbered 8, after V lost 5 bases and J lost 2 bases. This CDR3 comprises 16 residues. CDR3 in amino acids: CASSFTSGSDPYEQYF. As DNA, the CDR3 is TGTGCCAGTAGTTTCACTAGCGGGAGCGATCCCTACGAGCAGTACTTC.

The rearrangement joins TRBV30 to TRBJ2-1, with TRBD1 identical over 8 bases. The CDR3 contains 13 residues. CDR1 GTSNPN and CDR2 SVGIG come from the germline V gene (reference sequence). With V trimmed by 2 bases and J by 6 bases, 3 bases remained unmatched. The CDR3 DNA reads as TGTGCCTGGAGTAAAGACAGGGGCAATGAGCAGTTCTTC. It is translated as CAWSKDRGNEQFF.

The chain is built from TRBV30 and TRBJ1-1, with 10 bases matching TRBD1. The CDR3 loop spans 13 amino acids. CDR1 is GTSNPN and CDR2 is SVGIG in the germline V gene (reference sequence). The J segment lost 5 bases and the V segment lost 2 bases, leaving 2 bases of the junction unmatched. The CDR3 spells CAWSLDRGTEAFF. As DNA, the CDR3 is TGTGCCTGGAGTTTGGACAGGGGGACTGAAGCTTTCTTT.

Here the CDR3 reads CASSPTGMGTDTQYF. CDR3 DNA: TGTGCCAGCAGCCCCACCGGGATGGGTACAGATACGCAGTATTTT. The V call is TRBV11-3, the J call TRBJ2-3, with D possibly TRBD2 on 5 matching bases. This CDR3 is 15 amino acids long. Germline V gene lookup returns CDR1 SGHNT and CDR2 YENEEA. V lost 5 bases and J lost 3, with 15 bases in between. The full variable domain, in which reference TRBV11-3 and TRBJ2-3 provide the parts outside the CDR3, is EAGVVQSPRYKIIEKKQPVAFWCNPISGHNTLYWYLQNLGQGPELLIRYENEEAVDDSQLPKDRFSAERLKGVDSTLKIQPAELGDSAVYLCASSPTGMGTDTQYFGPGTRLTVL.

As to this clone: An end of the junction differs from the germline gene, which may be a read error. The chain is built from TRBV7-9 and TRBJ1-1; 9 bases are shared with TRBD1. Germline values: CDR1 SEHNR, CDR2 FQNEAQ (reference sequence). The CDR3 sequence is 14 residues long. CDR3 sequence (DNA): TGTACCAGCAGCTTCCGGGACAGGGCTTATGAAGCTTTCTTT. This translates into CTSSFRDRAYEAFF.

Written as DNA, the CDR3 is TGTGCCAGCAGCTTACCGGAAGGAATAGCGGGGATCACAGATACGCAGTATTTT. Its translation is CASSLPEGIAGITDTQYF. The genes are TRBV7-9 and TRBJ2-3; TRBD2 agrees at 8 bases. V lost 2 bases and J lost 2; bases outside the gene matches: 12. The CDR3 length is 18 residues. Germline lookup yields CDR1 SEHNR and CDR2 FQNEAQ (reference sequence). Based on the CDR3 plus reference TRBV7-9 and TRBJ2-3, the full variable domain is DTGVSQNPRHKITKRGQNVTFRCDPISEHNRLYWYRQTLGQGPEFLTYFQNEAQLEKSRLLSDRFSAERPKGSFSTLEIQRTEQGDSAMYLCASSLPEGIAGITDTQYFGPGTRLTVL.

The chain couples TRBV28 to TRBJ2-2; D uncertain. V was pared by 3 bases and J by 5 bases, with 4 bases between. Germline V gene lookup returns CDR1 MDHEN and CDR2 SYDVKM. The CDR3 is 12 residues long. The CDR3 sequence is CASSFPTGELFF. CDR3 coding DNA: TGTGCCAGCAGTTTCCCAACCGGGGAGCTGTTTTTT.

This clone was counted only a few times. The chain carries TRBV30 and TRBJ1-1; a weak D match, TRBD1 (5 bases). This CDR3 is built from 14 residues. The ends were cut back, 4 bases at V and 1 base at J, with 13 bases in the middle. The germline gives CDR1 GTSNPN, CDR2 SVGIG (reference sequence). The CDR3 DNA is TGTGCCTGGAAGAGGACATACCAGAACACTGAAGCTTTCTTT. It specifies CAWKRTYQNTEAFF.

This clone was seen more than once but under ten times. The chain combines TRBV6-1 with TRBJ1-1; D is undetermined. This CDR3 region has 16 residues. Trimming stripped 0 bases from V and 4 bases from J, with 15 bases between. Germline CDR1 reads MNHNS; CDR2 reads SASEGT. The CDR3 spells CASSEARDALATEAFF. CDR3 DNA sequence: TGTGCCAGCAGTGAAGCGCGGGATGCCCTAGCCACTGAAGCTTTCTTT.

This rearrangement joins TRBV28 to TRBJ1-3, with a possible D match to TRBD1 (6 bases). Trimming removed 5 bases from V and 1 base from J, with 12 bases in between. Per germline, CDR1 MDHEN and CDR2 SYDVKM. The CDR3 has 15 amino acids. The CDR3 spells CASSDGTSSGNTIYF. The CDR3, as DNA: TGTGCCAGCAGTGACGGGACATCTTCTGGAAACACCATATATTTT.

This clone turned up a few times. The CDR3 nucleotides read TGTGCCAGCAGCCCCGGACAGAGGACCTACGAGCAGTACTTC. Protein: CASSPGQRTYEQYF. The V gene is TRBV5-6, the J gene TRBJ2-7; D is perhaps TRBD1 (6 bases). This CDR3 is built from 14 residues. V was clipped by 4 bases and J by 2 bases, with 13 bases between them. Germline lookup yields CDR1 SGHDT and CDR2 YYEEEE.

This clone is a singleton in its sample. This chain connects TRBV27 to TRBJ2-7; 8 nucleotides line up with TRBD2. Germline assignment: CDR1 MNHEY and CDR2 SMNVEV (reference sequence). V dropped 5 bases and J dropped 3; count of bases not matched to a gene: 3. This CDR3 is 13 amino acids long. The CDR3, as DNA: TGTGCCAGCAGTACGCGGGGGGACTACGAGCAGTACTTC. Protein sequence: CASSTRGDYEQYF.

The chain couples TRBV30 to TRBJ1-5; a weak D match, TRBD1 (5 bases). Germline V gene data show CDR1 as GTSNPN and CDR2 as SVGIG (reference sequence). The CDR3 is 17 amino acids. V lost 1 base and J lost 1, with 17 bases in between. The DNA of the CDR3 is TGTGCCTGGAGTGCCCCCAGTCGGGCAGGGAGCAATCAGCCCCAGCATTTT. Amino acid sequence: CAWSAPSRAGSNQPQHF.

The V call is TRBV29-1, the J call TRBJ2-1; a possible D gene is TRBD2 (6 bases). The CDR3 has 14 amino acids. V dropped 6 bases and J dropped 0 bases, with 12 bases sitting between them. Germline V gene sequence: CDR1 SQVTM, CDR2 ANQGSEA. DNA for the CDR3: TGCAGCGTACCTGACGGGAGCTCCTACAATGAGCAGTTCTTC. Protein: CSVPDGSSYNEQFF.

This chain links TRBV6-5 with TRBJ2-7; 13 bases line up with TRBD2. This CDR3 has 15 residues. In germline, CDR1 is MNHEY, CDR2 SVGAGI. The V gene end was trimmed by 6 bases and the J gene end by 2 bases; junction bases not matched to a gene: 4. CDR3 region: CASSLGLAGAYEQYF. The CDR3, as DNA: TGTGCCAGCAGCCTCGGACTAGCGGGAGCCTACGAGCAGTACTTC.

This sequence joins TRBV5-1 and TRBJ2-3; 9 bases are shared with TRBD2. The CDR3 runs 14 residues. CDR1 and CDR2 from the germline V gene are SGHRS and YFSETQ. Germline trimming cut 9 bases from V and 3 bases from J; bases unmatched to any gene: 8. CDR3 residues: CATSLAGSTDTQYF. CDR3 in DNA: TGCGCCACATCACTAGCGGGTTCGACAGATACGCAGTATTTT.

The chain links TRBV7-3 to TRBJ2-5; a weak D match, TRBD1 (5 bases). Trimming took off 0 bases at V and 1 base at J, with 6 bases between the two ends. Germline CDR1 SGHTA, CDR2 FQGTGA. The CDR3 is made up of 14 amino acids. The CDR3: CASSLTGAQETQYF. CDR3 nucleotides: TGTGCCAGCAGCTTAACTGGGGCCCAAGAGACCCAGTACTTC.

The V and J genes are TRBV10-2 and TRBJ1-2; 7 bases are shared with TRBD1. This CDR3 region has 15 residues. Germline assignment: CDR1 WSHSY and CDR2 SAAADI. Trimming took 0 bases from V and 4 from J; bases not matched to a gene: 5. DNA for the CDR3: TGCGCCAGCAGTGAGTCGAGCAGGGGGGTCTATGGCTACACCTTC. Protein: CASSESSRGVYGYTF.

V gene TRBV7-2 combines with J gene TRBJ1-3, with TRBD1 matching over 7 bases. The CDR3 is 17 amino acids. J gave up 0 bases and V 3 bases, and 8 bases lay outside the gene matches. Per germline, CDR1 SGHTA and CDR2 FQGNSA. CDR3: CASSLWTGQLSGNTIYF. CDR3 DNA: TGTGCCAGCAGCTTGTGGACAGGACAACTCTCTGGAAACACCATATATTTT.

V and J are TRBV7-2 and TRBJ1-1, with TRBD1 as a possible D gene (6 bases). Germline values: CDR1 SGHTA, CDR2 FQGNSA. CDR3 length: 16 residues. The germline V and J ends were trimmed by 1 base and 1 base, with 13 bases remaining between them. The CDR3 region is CASSLVAGAKNTEAFF. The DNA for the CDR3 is TGTGCCAGCAGCTTAGTGGCAGGGGCCAAGAACACTGAAGCTTTCTTT.

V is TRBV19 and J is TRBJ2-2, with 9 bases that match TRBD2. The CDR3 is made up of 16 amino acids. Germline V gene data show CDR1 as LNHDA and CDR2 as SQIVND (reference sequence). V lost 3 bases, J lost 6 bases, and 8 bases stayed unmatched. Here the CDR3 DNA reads TGTGCCAGTAGTATTATGGCGGGAGGGCCCCCCGGGGAGCTGTTTTTT. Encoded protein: CASSIMAGGPPGELFF.

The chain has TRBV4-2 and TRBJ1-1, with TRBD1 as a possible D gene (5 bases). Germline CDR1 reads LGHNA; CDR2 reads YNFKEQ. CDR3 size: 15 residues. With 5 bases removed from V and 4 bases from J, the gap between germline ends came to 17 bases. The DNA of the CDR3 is TGTGCCAGCAGCTCCCACTCAGGGCCCTTCACTGAAGCTTTCTTT. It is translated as CASSSHSGPFTEAFF.

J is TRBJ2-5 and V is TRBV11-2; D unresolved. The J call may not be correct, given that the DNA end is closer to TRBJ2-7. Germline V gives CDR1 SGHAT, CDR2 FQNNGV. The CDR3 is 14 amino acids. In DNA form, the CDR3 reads TGTGCCAGCAACATAAGGCGGTTGGAAGGCGAGCAGTACTTC. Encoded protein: CASNIRRLEGEQYF.